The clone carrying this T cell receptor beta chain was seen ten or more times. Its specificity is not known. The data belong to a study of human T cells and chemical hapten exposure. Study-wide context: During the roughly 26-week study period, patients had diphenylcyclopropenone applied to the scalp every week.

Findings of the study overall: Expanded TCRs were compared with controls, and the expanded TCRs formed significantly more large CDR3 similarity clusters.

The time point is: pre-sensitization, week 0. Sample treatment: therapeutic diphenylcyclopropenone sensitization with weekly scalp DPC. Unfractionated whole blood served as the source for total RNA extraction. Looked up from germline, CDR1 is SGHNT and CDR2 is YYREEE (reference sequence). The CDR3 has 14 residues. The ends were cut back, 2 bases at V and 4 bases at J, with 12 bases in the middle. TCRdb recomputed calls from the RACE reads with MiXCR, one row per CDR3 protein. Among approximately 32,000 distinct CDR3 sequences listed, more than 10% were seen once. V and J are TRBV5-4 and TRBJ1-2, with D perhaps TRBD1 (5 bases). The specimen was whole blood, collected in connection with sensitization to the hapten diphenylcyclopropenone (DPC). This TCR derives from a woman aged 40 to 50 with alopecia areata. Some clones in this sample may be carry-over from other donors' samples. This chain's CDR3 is CASSLPREAYGYTF. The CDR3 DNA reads TGTGCCAGCAGCTTACCCAGGGAGGCCTATGGCTACACCTTC.